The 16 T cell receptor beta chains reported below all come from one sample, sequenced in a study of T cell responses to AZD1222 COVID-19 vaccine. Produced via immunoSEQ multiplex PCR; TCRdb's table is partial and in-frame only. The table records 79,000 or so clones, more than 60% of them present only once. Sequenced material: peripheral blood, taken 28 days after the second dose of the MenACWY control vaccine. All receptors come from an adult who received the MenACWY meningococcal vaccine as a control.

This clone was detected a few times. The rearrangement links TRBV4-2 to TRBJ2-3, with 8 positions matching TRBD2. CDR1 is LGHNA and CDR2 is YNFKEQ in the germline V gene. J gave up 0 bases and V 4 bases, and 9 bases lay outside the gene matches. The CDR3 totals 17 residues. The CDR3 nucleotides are TGTGCCAGCAGCCTCGGGGCGGGGGGCACTAGCACAGATACGCAGTATTTT. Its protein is CASSLGAGGTSTDTQYF.

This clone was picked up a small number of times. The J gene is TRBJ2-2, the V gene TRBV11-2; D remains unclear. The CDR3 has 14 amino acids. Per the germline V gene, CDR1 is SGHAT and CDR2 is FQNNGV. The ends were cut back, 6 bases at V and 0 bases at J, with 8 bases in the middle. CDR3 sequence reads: CASSEIANTGELFF. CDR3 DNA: TGTGCCAGCAGTGAAATTGCGAACACCGGGGAGCTGTTTTTT.

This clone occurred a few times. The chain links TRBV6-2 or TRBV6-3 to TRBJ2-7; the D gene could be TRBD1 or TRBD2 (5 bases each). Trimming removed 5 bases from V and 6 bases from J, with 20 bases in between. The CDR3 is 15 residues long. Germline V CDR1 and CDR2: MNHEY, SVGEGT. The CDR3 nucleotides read TGTGCCAGCAGTCATCCCGGACGGGGACGGGGCGAGCAGTACTTC. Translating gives CASSHPGRGRGEQYF.

The CDR3 here is CASRYYRGYEQYF. Written as DNA, the CDR3 is TGTGCCAGCAGGTACTACAGGGGCTACGAGCAGTACTTC. V and J are TRBV5-6 and TRBJ2-7; 7 nucleotides align to TRBD1. The CDR3 has 13 amino acids. J was trimmed by 3 bases and V by 5 bases; bases with no gene match: 5. Germline V CDR1 and CDR2: SGHDT, YYEEEE.

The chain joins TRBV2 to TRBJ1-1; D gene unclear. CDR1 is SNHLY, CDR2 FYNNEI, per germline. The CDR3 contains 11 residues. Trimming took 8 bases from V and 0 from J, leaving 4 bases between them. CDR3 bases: TGTGCCAGCGACCTGAACACTGAAGCTTTCTTT. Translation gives CASDLNTEAFF.

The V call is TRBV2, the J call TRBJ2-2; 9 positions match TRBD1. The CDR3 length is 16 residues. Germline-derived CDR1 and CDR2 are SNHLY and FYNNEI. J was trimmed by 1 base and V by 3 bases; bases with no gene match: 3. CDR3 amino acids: CASSEKGQGNTGELFF. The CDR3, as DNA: TGTGCCAGCAGTGAGAAGGGACAGGGGAACACCGGGGAGCTGTTTTTT.

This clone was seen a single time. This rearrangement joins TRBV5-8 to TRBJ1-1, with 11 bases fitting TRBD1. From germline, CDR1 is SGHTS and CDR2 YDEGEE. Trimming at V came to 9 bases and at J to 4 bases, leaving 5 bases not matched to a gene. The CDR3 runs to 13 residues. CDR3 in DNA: TGTGCCAATGGGGACAGGGGGGTCACTGAAGCTTTCTTT. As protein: CANGDRGVTEAFF.

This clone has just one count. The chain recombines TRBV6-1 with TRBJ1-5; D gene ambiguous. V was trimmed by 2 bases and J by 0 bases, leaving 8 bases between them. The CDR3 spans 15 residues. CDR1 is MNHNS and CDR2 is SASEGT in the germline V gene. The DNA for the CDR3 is TGTGCCAGCAGTGAATCGATAATTAGCAATCAGCCCCAGCATTTT. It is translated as CASSESIISNQPQHF.

In DNA form, the CDR3 reads TGTGCCACCAGCAGAGTAGCGGCCTTGTCCGAGCAGTTCTTC. It specifies CATSRVAALSEQFF. This rearrangement joins TRBV15 to TRBJ2-1, with D possibly TRBD2 on 6 matching bases. Trimming left V 1 base short and J 10 bases short, with 14 bases between. The CDR3 consists of 14 residues. Germline CDR1 LNHNV, CDR2 YYDKDF (reference sequence). Filled out from reference TRBV15 and TRBJ2-1, the complete variable domain reads DAMVIQNPRYQVTQFGKPVTLSCSQTLNHNVMYWYQQKSSQAPKLLFHYYDKDFNNEADTPDNFQSRRPNTSFCFLDIRSPGLGDTAMYLCATSRVAALSEQFFGPGTRLTVL.

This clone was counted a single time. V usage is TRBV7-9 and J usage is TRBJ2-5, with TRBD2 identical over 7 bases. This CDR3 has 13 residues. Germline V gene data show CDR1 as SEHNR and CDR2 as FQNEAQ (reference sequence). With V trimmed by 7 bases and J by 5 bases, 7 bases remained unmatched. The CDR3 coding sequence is TGTGCCAGCACCTTCGGGGGGTTCGAGACCCAGTACTTC. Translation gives CASTFGGFETQYF.

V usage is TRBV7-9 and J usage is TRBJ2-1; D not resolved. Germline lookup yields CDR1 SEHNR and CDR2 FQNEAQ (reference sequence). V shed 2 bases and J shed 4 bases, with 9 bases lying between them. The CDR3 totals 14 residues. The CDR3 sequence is CASSLPQKYNEQFF. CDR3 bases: TGTGCCAGCAGCTTACCTCAGAAATACAATGAGCAGTTCTTC.

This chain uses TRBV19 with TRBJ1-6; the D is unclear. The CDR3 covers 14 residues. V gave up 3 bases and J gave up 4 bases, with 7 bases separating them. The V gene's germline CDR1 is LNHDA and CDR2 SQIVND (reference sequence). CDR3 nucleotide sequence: TGTGCCAGTAGTATCGGCACTTATAATTCACCCCTCCACTTT. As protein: CASSIGTYNSPLHF.

The CDR3 protein is CAIRGSQGAGEQYF. CDR3 bases: TGTGCCATCAGAGGGTCGCAGGGGGCAGGCGAGCAGTACTTC. This rearrangement joins TRBV10-3 to TRBJ2-7; 8 nucleotides line up with TRBD1. The germline gives CDR1 ENHRY, CDR2 SYGVKD. The CDR3 extends over 14 amino acids. V lost 6 bases and J lost 6; bases outside the gene matches: 10.

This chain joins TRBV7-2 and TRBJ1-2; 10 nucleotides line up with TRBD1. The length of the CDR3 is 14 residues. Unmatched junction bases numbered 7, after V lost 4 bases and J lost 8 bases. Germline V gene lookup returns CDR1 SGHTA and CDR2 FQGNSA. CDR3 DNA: TGTGCCAGCAGCTACGGACAGGGGGGTGTAGGCTACACCTTC. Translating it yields CASSYGQGGVGYTF.

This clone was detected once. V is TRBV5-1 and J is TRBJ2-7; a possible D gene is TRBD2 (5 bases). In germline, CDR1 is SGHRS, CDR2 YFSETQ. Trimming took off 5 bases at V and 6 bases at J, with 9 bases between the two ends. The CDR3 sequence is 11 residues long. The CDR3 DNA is TGCGCCAGCAGGGCCGGGATCGAGCAGTACTTC. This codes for CASRAGIEQYF.

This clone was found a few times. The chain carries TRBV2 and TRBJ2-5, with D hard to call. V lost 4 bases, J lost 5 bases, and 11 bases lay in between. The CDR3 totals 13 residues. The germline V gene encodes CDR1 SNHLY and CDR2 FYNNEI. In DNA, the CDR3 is TGTGCCAGCAGTGCTAGAGGTTCGGAGACCCAGTACTTC. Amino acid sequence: CASSARGSETQYF.